What follows describes a single TCR beta chain. The antigen is undetermined. The protocol was immunoSEQ multiplex PCR, while the TCRdb copy is restricted to in-frame clones and leaves out a portion. The table lists 55,000 to 85,000 clones, 78% of them singletons, with 4.5% to 7% in the top ten. TCRs were sequenced from three patients responding to pembrolizumab. This entry comes from a study of PD-1 blockade in mismatch repair-deficient tumors. The CDR3 is 13 amino acids. Germline lookup yields CDR1 WSHSY and CDR2 SAAADI. V trimming: 7 bases; J trimming: 2 bases; junction bases outside the gene matches: 5. Study observations and caveats: Rapid post-treatment expansion, then contraction, generally preceding radiologic response, marked tumor-resident clones.

The gene calls are TRBV10-2 and TRBJ2-7, with 7 nucleotides matching TRBD1. The source of this sequence is an adult with mismatch repair-deficient cancer. This material consisted of peripheral blood, taken 2 weeks after starting pembrolizumab. CDR3 amino acids: CASKGGHTYEQYF. CDR3 DNA sequence: TGCGCCAGCAAAGGGGGCCACACCTACGAGCAGTACTTC.